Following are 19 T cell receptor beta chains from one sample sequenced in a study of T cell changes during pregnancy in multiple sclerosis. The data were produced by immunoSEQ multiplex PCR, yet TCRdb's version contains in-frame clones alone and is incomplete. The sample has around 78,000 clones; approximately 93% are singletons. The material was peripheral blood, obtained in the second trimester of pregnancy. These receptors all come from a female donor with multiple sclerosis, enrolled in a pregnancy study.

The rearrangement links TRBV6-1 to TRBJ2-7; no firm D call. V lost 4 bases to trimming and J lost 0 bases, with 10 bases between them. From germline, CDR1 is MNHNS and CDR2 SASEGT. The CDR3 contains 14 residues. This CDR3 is CASSGRHSSYEQYF. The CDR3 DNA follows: TGTGCCAGCAGTGGCCGACATAGCTCCTACGAGCAGTACTTC.

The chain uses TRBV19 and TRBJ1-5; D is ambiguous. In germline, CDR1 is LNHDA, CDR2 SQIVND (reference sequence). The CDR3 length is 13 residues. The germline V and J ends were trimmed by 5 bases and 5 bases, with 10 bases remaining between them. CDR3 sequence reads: CASSFLLHQPQHF. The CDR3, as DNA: TGTGCCAGTAGTTTCCTACTACATCAGCCCCAGCATTTT. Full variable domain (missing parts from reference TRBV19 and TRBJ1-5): DGGITQSPKYLFRKEGQNVTLSCEQNLNHDAMYWYRQDPGQGLRLIYYSQIVNDFQKGDIAEGYSVSREKKESFPLTVTSAQKNPTAFYLCASSFLLHQPQHFGDGTRLSIL.

Here the CDR3 reads CASSGGVGDSYEQYF. CDR3 sequence (DNA): TGTGCCAGCAGTGGCGGAGTAGGGGACTCCTACGAGCAGTACTTC. The chain joins TRBV6-4 to TRBJ2-7, with D perhaps matching TRBD1 (5 bases). Germline V gene sequence: CDR1 MRHNA, CDR2 SNTAGT. The CDR3 runs 15 residues. Trimming cost V 4 bases and J 0 bases, with 13 bases left between them.

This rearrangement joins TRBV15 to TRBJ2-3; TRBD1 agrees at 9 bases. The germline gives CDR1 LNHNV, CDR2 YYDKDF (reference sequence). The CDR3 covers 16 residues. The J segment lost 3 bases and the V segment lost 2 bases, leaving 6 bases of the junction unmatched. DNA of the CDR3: TGTGCCACCAGCAGACCCGGGACAGGGAAGACAGATACGCAGTATTTT. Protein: CATSRPGTGKTDTQYF.

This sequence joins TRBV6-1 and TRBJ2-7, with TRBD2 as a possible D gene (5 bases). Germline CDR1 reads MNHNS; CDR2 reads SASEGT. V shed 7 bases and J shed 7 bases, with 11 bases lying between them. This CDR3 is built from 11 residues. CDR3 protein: CASKVSGEQYF. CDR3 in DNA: TGTGCCAGCAAGGTATCGGGGGAGCAGTACTTC.

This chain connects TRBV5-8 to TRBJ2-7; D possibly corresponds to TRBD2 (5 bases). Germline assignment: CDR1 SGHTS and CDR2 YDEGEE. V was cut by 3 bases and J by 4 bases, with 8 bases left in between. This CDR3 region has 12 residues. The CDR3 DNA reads TGTGCCAGCAGCTCGACGGGGTACGAGCAGTACTTC. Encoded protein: CASSSTGYEQYF.

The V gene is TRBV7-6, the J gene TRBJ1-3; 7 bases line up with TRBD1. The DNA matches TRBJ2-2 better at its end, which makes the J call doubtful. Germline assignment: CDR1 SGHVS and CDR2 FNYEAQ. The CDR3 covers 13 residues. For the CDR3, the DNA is TGTGCCAGCAGCTGGACAGGTACCGGGGAGCTGTTTTTT. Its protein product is CASSWTGTGELFF.

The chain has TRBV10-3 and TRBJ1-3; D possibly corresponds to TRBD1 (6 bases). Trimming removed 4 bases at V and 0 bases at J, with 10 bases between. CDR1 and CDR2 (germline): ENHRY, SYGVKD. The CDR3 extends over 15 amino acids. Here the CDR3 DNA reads TGTGCCATCAGTGTGCAGGGGCTCTCTGGAAACACCATATATTTT. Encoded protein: CAISVQGLSGNTIYF.

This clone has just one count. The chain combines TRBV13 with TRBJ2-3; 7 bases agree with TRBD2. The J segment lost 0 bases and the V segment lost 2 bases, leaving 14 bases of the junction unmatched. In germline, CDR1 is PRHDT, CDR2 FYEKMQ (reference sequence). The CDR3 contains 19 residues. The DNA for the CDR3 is TGTGCCAGCAGCTTAAGCTCGGATTTAGCGGGCGTTAGCACAGATACGCAGTATTTT. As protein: CASSLSSDLAGVSTDTQYF.

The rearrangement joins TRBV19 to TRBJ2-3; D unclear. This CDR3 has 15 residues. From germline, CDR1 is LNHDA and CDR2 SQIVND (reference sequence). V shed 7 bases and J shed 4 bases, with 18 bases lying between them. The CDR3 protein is CASTPRPRGADTQYF. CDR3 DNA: TGTGCCAGTACCCCTAGACCCCGAGGCGCAGATACGCAGTATTTT.

The CDR3 nucleotides are TGTGCCAGCAGTGAATTCCGAACTAGCGGGAGTATCAATGAGCAGTTCTTC. It translates to CASSEFRTSGSINEQFF. The chain carries TRBV2 and TRBJ2-1; TRBD2 aligns across 11 bases. The ends lost 2 bases at V and 6 bases at J; junction bases unmatched: 9. This CDR3 region has 17 residues. Germline V gene lookup returns CDR1 SNHLY and CDR2 FYNNEI. Filled out from reference TRBV2 and TRBJ2-1, the complete variable domain reads EPEVTQTPSHQVTQMGQEVILRCVPISNHLYFYWYRQILGQKVEFLVSFYNNEISEKSEIFDDQFSVERPDGSNFTLKIRSTKLEDSAMYFCASSEFRTSGSINEQFFGPGTRLTVL.

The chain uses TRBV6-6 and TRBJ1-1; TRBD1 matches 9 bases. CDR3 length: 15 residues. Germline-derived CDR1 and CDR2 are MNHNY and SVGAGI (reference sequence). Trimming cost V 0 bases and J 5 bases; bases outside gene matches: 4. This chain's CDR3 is CASSYSPTGGTEAFF. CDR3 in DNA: TGTGCCAGCAGTTACTCACCGACAGGGGGAACTGAAGCTTTCTTT.

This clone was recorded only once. CDR3 coding DNA: TGTGCCAGTTCTCTAGCGGGGGGGAACGAGCAGTACTTC. Amino acid sequence: CASSLAGGNEQYF. V gene TRBV19 combines with J gene TRBJ2-7, with 12 bases identical to TRBD2. CDR1 and CDR2 (germline): LNHDA, SQIVND (reference sequence). V gave up 8 bases and J gave up 5 bases; unmatched junction bases: 4. CDR3 length equals 13 residues.

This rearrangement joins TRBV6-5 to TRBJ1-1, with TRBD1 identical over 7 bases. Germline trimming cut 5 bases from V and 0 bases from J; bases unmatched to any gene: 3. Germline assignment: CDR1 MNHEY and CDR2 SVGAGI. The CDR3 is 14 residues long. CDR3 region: CASSLDRVNTEAFF. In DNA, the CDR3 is TGTGCCAGCAGTCTCGACAGGGTGAACACTGAAGCTTTCTTT.

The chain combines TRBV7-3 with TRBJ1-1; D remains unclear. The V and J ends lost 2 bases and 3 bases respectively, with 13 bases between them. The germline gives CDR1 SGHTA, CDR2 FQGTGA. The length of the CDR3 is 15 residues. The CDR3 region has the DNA TGTGCCAGCAGCTTACGTAGAAGAGAGGACACTGAAGCTTTCTTT. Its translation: CASSLRRREDTEAFF.

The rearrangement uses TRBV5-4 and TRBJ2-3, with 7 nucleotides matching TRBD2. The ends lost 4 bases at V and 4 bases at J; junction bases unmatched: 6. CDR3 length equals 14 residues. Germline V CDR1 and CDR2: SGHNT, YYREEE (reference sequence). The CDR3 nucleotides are TGTGCCAGCAGCGAGGGACTATTACCAGATACGCAGTATTTT. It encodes CASSEGLLPDTQYF.

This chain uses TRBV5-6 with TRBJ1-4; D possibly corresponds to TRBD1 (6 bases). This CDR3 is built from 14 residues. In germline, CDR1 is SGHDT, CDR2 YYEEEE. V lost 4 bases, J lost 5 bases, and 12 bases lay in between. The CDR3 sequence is CASSPQGVNEKLFF. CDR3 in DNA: TGTGCCAGCAGCCCACAGGGAGTGAATGAAAAACTGTTTTTT.

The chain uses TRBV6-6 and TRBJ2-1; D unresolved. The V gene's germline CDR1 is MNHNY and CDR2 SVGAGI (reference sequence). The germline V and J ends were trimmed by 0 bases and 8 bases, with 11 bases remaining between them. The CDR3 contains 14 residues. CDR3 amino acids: CASSYSKVADEQFF. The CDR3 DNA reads TGTGCCAGCAGTTACTCGAAGGTAGCTGATGAGCAGTTCTTC.

The CDR3 here is CASSWGPGLAGDSYEQYF. The CDR3 bases are TGTGCCAGCAGTTGGGGCCCGGGACTAGCGGGGGACTCCTACGAGCAGTACTTC. The gene calls are TRBV28 and TRBJ2-7; 14 bases are a match to TRBD2. Germline lookup yields CDR1 MDHEN and CDR2 SYDVKM. The CDR3 extends over 18 amino acids. J gave up 0 bases and V 4 bases, and 8 bases lay outside the gene matches.